Only a few counts were recorded for the clone carrying this TCR beta chain. As yet, its antigen is unknown. The data originate from a study of STAT3 mutations in large granular lymphocyte leukemia. After removal of 0 bases from V and 6 bases from J, the junction contained 4 bases not matched to a gene. The CDR3 loop spans 16 amino acids. The germline V gene has CDR1 SEHNR and CDR2 FQNEAQ (reference sequence). The repertoire was sequenced with immunoSEQ multiplex PCR; TCRdb's copy has only in-frame clones and lacks some. The sample contains over 1,500 clones, approximately 60% of which appear only once. Whole-study findings and limits: Every T-cell large granular lymphocyte leukemia patient had at least one immunodominant TCR beta clonotype. Some patients had dominant TCR clones larger than their STAT3 mutant burden. Persisting codominant clonotypes may have hidden a small pathogenic clone.

The chain recombines TRBV7-9 with TRBJ1-5; 11 nucleotides align to TRBD1. The sequence was obtained from a man aged 60 to 75 with T-cell large granular lymphocyte leukemia. Some clones in this sample may be carry-over from other donors' samples. The source material was peripheral blood mononuclear cells. The CDR3 is CASSLAGTGGRQPQHF. The CDR3 DNA reads as TGTGCCAGCAGCTTAGCCGGGACAGGGGGGCGTCAGCCCCAGCATTTT.